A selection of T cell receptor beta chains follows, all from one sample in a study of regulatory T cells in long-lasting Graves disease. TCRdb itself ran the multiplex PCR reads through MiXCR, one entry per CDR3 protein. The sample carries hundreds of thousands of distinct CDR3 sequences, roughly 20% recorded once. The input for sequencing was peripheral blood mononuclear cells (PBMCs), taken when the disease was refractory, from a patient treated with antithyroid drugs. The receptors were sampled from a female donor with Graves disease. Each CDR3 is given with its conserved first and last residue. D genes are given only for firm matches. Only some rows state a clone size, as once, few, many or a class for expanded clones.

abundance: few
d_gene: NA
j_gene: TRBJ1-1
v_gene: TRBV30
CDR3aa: CAWRYGNTEAFF
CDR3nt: TGTGCCTGGAGATACGGAAACACTGAAGCTTTCTTT

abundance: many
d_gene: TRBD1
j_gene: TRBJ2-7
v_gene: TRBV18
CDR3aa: CASSPRQGIDEQYF
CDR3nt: TGTGCCAGCTCCCCCCGACAGGGTATCGACGAGCAGTACTTC

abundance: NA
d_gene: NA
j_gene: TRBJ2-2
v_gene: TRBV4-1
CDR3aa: CASSRATAGELFF
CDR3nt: TGCGCCAGCAGCCGAGCGACAGCCGGGGAGCTGTTTTTT

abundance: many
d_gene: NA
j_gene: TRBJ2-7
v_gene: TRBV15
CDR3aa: CATSRDGLYEQYF
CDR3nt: TGTGCCACCAGCAGAGACGGACTCTACGAGCAGTACTTC

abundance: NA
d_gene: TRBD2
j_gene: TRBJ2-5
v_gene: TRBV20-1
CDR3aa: CSAGDFINGRGETQYF
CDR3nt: TGCAGTGCCGGGGACTTTATTAACGGGAGGGGGGAGACCCAGTACTTC

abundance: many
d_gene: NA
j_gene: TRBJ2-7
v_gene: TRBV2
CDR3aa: CASSGLGNEQYF
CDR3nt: TGTGCCAGCAGTGGTCTAGGAAACGAGCAGTACTTC

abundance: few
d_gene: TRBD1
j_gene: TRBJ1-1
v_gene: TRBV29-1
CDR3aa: CSVARDRGQAFF
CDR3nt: TGCAGCGTTGCCCGGGACAGGGGGCAAGCTTTCTTT

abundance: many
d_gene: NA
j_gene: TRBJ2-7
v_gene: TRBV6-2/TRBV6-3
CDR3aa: CASTGGGGREQYF
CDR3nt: TGTGCCAGCACCGGGGGAGGGGGTCGCGAGCAGTACTTC

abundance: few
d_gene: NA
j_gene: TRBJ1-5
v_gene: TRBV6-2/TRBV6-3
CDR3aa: CASGPKGGRGGEPQHF
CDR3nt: TGTGCCAGCGGCCCAAAGGGGGGCAGGGGAGGTGAGCCCCAGCATTTT

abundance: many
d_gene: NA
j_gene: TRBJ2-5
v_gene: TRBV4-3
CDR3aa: CASSQDLKETQYF
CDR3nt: TGCGCCAGCAGCCAAGATCTGAAAGAGACCCAGTACTTC

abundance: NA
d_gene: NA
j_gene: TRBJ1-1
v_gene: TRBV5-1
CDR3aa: CASRNGQIPTEAFF
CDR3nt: TGCGCCAGCAGAAACGGACAGATCCCCACTGAAGCTTTCTTT

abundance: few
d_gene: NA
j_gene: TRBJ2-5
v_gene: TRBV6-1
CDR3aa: CASSEKRYKETQYF
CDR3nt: TGTGCCAGCAGTGAAAAGCGGTATAAAGAGACCCAGTACTTC

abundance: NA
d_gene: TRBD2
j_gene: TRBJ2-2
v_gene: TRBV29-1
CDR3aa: CSVDGGTGELVF
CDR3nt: TGCAGCGTTGACGGGGGGACCGGGGAGCTGGTTTTT

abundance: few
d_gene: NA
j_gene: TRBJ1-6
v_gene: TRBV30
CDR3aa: CAWRTLGGDNSPLHF
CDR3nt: TGTGCCTGGAGAACTCTCGGGGGGGATAATTCACCCCTCCACTTT

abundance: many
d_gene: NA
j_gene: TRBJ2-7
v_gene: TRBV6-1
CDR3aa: CASSQGLYYEQYF
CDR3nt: TGTGCCAGCAGTCAGGGACTTTACTACGAGCAGTACTTC

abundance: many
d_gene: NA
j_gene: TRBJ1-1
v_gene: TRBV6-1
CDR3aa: CASSQTRHLNTEAFF
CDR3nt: TGTGCCAGCAGCCAGACCCGACACTTGAACACTGAAGCTTTCTTT

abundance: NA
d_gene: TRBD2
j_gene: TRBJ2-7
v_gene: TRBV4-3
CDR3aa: CASSQLSGRTYEQYF
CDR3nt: TGCGCCAGCAGCCAACTAAGCGGGAGGACGTACGAGCAGTACTTC

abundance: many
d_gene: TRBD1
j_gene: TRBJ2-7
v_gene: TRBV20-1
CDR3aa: CSARTGSSYEQYF
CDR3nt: TGCAGTGCTAGGACAGGGAGCTCCTACGAGCAGTACTTC

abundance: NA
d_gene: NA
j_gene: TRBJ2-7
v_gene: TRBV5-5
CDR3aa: CASSLAIVIGSREQYF
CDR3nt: TGTGCCAGCAGCTTGGCTATAGTAATCGGGAGTCGGGAGCAGTACTTC

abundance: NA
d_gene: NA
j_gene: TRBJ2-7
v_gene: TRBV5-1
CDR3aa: CASSTPRGVLAAGAIYEQYF
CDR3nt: TGCGCCAGCAGCACCCCGCGGGGTGTCCTAGCGGCGGGGGCGATCTACGAGCAGTACTTC

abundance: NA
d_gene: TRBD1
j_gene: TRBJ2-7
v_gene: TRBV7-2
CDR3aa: CASSVSPGQGTYEQYF
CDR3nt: TGTGCCAGCAGCGTGTCCCCGGGACAGGGCACCTACGAGCAGTACTTC

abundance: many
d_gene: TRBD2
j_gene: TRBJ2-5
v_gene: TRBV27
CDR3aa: CASSLYWSSGSSQETQYF
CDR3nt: TGTGCCAGCAGTTTATATTGGAGTAGCGGGAGTTCCCAAGAGACCCAGTACTTC

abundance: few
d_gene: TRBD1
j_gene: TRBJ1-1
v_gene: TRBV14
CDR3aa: CASSLMPGQGQAFF
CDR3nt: TGTGCCAGCAGCCTGATGCCGGGACAGGGACAAGCTTTCTTT

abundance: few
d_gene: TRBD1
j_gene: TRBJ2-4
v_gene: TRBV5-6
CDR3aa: CASSADRGAKNIQYF
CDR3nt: TGTGCCAGCAGCGCGGACAGGGGGGCCAAAAACATTCAGTACTTC

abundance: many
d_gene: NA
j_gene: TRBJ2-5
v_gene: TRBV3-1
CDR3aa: CASSQKDRWETQYF
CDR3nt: TGTGCCAGCAGCCAAAAGGACCGTTGGGAGACCCAGTACTTC

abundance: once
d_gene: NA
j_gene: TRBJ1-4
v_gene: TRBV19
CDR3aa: CASRPGPTNEKLFF
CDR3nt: TGTGCCAGTCGGCCAGGACCAACTAATGAAAAACTGTTTTTT

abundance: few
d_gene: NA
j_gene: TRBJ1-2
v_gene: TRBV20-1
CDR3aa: CSASTGYGYTF
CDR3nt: TGCAGTGCTAGTACCGGCTATGGCTACACCTTC

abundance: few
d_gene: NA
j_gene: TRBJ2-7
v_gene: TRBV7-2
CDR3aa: CASSLGNGYYEQYF
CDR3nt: TGTGCCAGCAGCTTAGGAAACGGATACTACGAGCAGTACTTC

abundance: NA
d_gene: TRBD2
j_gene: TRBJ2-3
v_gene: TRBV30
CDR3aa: CAWSLTSGRTDTQYF
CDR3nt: TGTGCCTGGAGTCTGACTAGCGGGAGGACAGATACGCAGTATTTT

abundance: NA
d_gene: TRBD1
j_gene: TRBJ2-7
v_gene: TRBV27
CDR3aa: CASSLPDRDEQYF
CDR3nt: TGTGCCAGCAGTTTACCCGACAGGGACGAGCAGTACTTC

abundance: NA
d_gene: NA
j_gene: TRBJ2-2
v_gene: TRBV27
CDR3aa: CASSFGGGGELFF
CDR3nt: TGTGCCAGCAGTTTTGGGGGAGGCGGGGAGCTGTTTTTT

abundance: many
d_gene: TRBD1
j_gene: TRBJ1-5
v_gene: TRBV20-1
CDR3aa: CSARETGPSSNQPQHF
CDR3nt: TGCAGTGCTAGAGAGACAGGGCCTTCTAGCAATCAGCCCCAGCATTTT

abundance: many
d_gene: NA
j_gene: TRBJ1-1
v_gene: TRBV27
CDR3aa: CASSKLRGGTEAFF
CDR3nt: TGTGCCAGCAGTAAGCTGAGGGGGGGAACTGAAGCTTTCTTT

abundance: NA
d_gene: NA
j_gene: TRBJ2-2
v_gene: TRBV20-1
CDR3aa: CSASGALSNTGELFF
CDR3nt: TGCAGTGCTAGCGGCGCTCTATCGAACACCGGGGAGCTGTTTTTT

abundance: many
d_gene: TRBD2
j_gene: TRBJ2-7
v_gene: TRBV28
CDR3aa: CASSLVGTRPYEQYF
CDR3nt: TGTGCCAGCAGTTTAGTCGGGACTAGGCCCTACGAGCAGTACTTC